This T cell receptor (beta chain) emerged from a study of T cells expressing NK-cell markers. The CDR3 loop spans 15 amino acids. Per germline, CDR1 SGHRS and CDR2 YFSETQ. To note about this clonotype: The antigen is not known.

TCRdb reprocessed the 5' RACE reads and stores each CDR3 protein as one record, lacking DNA. The table gives almost 450,000 distinct CDR3 sequences; the top ten clones make up less than 7.5% of it. Study-wide findings and caveats: More than 5 donors showed dominant NKG2C+ clonotypes comprising roughly 1.0-7.0% of their CD8+ T cells.

Sequencing used blood T cells: a sorted CD56 or NKG2C T cell subset, CD4+ or CD8+ T cells, or bulk PBMC T cells (not recorded which). The TCR comes from a woman aged 18-70 years in good health. The chain uses TRBV5-1 and TRBJ2-3; lacking DNA, the TRBD2 call made by TCRdb goes unchecked. Here the CDR3 reads CASSFLGTLRDTQYF.